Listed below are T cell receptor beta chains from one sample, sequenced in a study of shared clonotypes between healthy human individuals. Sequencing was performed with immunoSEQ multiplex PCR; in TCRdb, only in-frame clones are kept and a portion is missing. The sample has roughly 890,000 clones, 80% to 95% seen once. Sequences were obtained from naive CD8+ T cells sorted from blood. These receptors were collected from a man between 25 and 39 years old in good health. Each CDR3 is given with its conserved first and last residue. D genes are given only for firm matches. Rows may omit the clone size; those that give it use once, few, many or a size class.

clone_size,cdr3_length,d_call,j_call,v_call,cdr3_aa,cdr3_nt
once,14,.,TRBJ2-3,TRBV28,CASSTRVRTDTQYF,TGTGCCAGCAGTACCAGGGTCCGCACAGATACGCAGTATTTT
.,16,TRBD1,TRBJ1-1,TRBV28,CASSTTTGDRNTEAFF,TGTGCCAGCAGTACCACAACAGGGGACCGAAACACTGAAGCTTTCTTT
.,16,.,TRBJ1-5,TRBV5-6,CASSAATDHSNQPQHF,TGTGCCAGCAGCGCCGCGACTGACCATAGCAATCAGCCCCAGCATTTT
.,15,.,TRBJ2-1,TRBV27,CASSLRVGRDNEQFF,TGTGCCAGCAGTCTAAGGGTGGGGAGAGACAATGAGCAGTTCTTC
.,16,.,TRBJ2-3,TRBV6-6,CASSYSGAPRTDTQYF,TGTGCCAGCAGTTACTCGGGGGCACCCCGCACAGATACGCAGTATTTT
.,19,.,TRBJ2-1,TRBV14,CASSHPLPLGPSSYNEQFF,TGTGCCAGCAGCCACCCCCTTCCCCTAGGCCCCAGCTCCTACAATGAGCAGTTCTTC
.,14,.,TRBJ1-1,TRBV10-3,CAISVGGPNTEAFF,TGTGCCATCAGTGTAGGGGGACCGAACACTGAAGCTTTCTTT
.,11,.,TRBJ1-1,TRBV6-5,CASSYPEQAFF,TGTGCCAGCAGTTACCCCGAACAAGCTTTCTTT
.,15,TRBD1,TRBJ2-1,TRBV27,CASSTGTGRYNEQFF,TGTGCCAGCAGTACCGGGACAGGCCGTTACAATGAGCAGTTCTTC
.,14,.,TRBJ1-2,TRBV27,CASSRSGVPNGYTF,TGTGCCAGCAGTAGGTCAGGAGTTCCTAATGGCTACACCTTC
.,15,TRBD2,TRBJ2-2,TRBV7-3,CASSPGTSGAGELFF,TGTGCCAGCAGCCCCGGGACTAGCGGAGCCGGGGAGCTGTTTTTT
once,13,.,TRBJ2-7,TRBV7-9,CASSLESSYEQYF,TGTGCCAGCAGCTTGGAGTCCTCCTACGAGCAGTACTTC
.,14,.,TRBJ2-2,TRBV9,CASSSGRSTGELFF,TGTGCCAGCAGTTCGGGACGCAGCACCGGGGAGCTGTTTTTT
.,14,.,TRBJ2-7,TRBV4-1,CASSQEGGTYEQYF,TGCGCCAGCAGCCAAGAAGGTGGGACCTACGAGCAGTACTTC
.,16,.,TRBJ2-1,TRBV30,CALGGLTVRAYNEQFF,TGTGCCTTGGGTGGTCTTACGGTCCGCGCCTACAATGAGCAGTTCTTC
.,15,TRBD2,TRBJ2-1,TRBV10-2,CASRTSGSPYNEQFF,TGCGCCTCCAGGACTAGCGGGAGTCCCTACAATGAGCAGTTCTTC
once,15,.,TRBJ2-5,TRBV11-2,CASSLAYESQETQYF,TGTGCCAGCAGCTTAGCCTACGAGTCCCAAGAGACCCAGTACTTC
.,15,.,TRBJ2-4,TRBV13,CASSPPRGLQNIQYF,TGTGCCAGCAGCCCCCCCCGGGGGCTACAAAACATTCAGTACTTC
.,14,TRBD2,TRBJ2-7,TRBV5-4,CASSSPGLANEQYF,TGTGCCAGCAGCTCACCGGGACTAGCGAACGAGCAGTACTTC
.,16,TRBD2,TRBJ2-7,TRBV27,CASSPLGTSGAYEQYF,TGTGCCAGCAGTCCACTGGGGACTAGCGGGGCCTACGAGCAGTACTTC
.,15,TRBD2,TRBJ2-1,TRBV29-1,CSVEWPTSFYNEQFF,TGCAGCGTTGAATGGCCGACTAGCTTCTACAATGAGCAGTTCTTC
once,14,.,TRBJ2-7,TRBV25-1,CASSPRDSAYEQYF,TGTGCCAGCAGTCCGCGGGACAGTGCCTACGAGCAGTACTTC
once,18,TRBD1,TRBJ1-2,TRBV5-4,CASSQYTRDRAANYGYTF,TGTGCCAGCAGCCAATATACCCGGGACAGGGCGGCAAACTATGGCTACACCTTC
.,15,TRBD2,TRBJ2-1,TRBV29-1,CSVERTSGIHNEQFF,TGCAGCGTCGAGAGGACTAGCGGCATTCACAATGAGCAGTTCTTC
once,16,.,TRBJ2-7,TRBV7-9,CASSPATDQSSYEQYF,TGTGCCAGCAGCCCCGCCACGGACCAAAGCTCCTACGAGCAGTACTTC
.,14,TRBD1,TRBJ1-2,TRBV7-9,CASSPSGTVYGYTF,TGTGCCAGCAGCCCCTCAGGGACAGTCTATGGCTACACCTTC